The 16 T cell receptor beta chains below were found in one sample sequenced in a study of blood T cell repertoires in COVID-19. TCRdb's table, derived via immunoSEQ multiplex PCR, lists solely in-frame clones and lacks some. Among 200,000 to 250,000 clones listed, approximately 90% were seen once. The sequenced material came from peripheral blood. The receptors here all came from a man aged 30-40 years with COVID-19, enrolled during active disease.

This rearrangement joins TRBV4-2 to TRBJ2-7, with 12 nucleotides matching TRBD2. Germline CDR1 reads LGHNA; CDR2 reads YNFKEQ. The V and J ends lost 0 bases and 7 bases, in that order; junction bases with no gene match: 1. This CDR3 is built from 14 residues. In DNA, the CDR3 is TGTGCCAGCAGCCAAGAAGGACTAGCGGGAGAGCAGTACTTC. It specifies CASSQEGLAGEQYF.

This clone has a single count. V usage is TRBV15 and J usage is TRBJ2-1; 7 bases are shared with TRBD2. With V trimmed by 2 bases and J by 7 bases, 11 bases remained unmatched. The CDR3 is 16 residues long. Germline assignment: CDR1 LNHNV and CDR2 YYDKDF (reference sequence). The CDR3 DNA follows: TGTGCCACCAGCAGAAAGCTAGCGGCGGGGGAAAATGAGCAGTTCTTC. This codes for CATSRKLAAGENEQFF.

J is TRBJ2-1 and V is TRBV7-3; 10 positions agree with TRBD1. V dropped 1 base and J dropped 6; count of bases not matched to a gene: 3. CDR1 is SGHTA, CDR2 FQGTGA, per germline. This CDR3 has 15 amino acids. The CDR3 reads CASSLMGQGFNEQFF. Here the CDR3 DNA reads TGTGCCAGCAGCTTAATGGGACAGGGGTTCAATGAGCAGTTCTTC. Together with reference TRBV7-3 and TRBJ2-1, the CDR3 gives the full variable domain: GAGVSQTPSNKVTEKGKYVELRCDPISGHTALYWYRQSLGQGPEFLIYFQGTGAADDSGLPNDRFFAVRPEGSVSTLKIQRTERGDSAVYLCASSLMGQGFNEQFFGPGTRLTVL.

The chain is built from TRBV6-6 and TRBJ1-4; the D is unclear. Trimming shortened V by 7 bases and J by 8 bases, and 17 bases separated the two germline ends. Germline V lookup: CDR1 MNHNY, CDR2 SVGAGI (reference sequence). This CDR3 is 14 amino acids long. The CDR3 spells CASTAGPGGEKLFF. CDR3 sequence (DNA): TGTGCCAGCACTGCCGGGCCGGGAGGCGAAAAACTGTTTTTT.

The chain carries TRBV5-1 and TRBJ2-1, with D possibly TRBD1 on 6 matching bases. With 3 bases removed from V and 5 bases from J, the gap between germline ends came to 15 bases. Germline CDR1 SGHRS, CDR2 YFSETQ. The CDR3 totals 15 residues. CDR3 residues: CASSSTGTSDNEQFF. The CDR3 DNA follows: TGCGCCAGCAGCTCAACCGGGACATCGGACAATGAGCAGTTCTTC.

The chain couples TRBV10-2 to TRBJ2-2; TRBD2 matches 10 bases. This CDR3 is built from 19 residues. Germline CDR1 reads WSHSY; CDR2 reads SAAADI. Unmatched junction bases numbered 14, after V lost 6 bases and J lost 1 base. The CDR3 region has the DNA TGCGCCAGCAGCGATCCGGGACTAGCGCAGGATCAGAACACCGGGGAGCTGTTTTTT. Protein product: CASSDPGLAQDQNTGELFF.

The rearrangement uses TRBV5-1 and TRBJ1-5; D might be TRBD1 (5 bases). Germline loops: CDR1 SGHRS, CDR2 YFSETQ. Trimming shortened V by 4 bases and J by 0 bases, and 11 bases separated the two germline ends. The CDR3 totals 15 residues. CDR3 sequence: CASSEGGHSNQPQHF. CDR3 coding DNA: TGCGCCAGCAGCGAAGGCGGACATAGCAATCAGCCCCAGCATTTT.

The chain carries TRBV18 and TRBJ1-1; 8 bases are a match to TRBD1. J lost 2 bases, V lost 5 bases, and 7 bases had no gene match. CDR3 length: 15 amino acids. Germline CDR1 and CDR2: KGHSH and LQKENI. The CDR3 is CASSAGGQGNTEAFF. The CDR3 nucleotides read TGTGCCAGCTCAGCAGGGGGCCAGGGAAACACTGAAGCTTTCTTT.

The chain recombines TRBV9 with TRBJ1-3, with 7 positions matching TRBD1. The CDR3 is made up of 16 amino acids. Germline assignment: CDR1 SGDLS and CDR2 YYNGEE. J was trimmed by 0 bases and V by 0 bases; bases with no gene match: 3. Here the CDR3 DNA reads TGTGCCAGCAGCGTAGGGACAGGAAACTCTGGAAACACCATATATTTT. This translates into CASSVGTGNSGNTIYF. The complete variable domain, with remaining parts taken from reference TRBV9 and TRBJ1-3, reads DSGVTQTPKHLITATGQRVTLRCSPRSGDLSVYWYQQSLDQGLQFLIQYYNGEERAKGNILERFSAQQFPDLHSELNLSSLELGDSALYFCASSVGTGNSGNTIYFGEGSWLTVV.

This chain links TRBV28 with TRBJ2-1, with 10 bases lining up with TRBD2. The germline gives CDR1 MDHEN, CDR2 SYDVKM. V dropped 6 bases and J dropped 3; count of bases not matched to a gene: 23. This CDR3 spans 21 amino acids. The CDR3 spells CASSSRPGLARPKERYNEQFF. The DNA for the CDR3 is TGTGCCAGCAGCAGTCGACCGGGACTAGCGAGACCCAAGGAGCGCTACAATGAGCAGTTCTTC.

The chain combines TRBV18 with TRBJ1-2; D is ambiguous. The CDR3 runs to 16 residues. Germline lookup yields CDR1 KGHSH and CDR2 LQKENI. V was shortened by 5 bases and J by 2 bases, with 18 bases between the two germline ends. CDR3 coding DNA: TGTGCCAGCTCATTAAGTTTGTTACAGAACAACTATGGCTACACCTTC. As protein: CASSLSLLQNNYGYTF.

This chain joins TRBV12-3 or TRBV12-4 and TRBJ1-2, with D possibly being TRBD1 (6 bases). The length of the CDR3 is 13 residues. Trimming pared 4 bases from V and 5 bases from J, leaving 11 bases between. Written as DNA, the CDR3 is TGTGCCAGCAGTTGGACAGCTTCATATGGCTACACCTTC. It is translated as CASSWTASYGYTF.

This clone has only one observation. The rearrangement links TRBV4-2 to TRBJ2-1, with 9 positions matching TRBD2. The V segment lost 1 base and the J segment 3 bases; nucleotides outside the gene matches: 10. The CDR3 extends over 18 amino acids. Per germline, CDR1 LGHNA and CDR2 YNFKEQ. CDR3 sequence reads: CASSQAPFSSGNYNEQFF. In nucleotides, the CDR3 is TGTGCCAGCAGCCAAGCTCCTTTTTCTAGCGGGAACTACAATGAGCAGTTCTTC.

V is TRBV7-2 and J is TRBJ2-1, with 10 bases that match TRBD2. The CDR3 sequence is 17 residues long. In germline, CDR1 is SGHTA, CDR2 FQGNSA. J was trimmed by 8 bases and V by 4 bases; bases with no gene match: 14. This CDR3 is CASSYAPLAGVSHEQFF. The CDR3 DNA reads TGTGCCAGCAGCTACGCCCCCCTAGCGGGAGTTTCCCATGAGCAGTTCTTC.

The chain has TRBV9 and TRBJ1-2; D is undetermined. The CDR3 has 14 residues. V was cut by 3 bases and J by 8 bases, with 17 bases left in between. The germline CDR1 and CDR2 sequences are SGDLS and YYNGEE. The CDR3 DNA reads TGTGCCAGCAGCGGAGAACTTTTAGTCGGGGGCTACACCTTC. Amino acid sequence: CASSGELLVGGYTF.

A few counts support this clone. CDR3 DNA: TGTGCCAGCAGCCCCCTCGGAACTAGCGGGAGAGGCTTCTCCTACGAGCAGTACTTC. It encodes CASSPLGTSGRGFSYEQYF. This chain connects TRBV7-6 to TRBJ2-7; 11 bases map to TRBD2. The CDR3 consists of 19 residues. Germline-derived CDR1 and CDR2 are SGHVS and FNYEAQ. Losses at the gene ends were 5 bases for V and 0 bases for J; bases not matched to a gene: 15.